This T cell receptor beta chain was sequenced in a study of blood T cell repertoires in COVID-19. At the level of the study: The United States, Italy and Spain supplied acute and convalescent COVID-19 samples.

The CDR3 consists of 16 residues. The table came from immunoSEQ multiplex PCR; TCRdb's copy has only in-frame clones and leaves some out. The sample includes roughly 180,000 clones, more than 70% seen only once; the top ten take approximately 8.9%. Material for sequencing was peripheral blood. The chain is built from TRBV21-1 and TRBJ1-5; the table's D call of TRBD1 was not tested on the DNA. TRBV21-1 is tagged as a pseudogene. The origin of this receptor is a woman between 55 and 75 years old with acute or convalescent COVID-19. DNA for the CDR3: TGTGCCAGCAGCAGCAGAACTCAGGGGCGGGATCAGCCCCAGCATTTT. The encoded protein is CASSSRTQGRDQPQHF.